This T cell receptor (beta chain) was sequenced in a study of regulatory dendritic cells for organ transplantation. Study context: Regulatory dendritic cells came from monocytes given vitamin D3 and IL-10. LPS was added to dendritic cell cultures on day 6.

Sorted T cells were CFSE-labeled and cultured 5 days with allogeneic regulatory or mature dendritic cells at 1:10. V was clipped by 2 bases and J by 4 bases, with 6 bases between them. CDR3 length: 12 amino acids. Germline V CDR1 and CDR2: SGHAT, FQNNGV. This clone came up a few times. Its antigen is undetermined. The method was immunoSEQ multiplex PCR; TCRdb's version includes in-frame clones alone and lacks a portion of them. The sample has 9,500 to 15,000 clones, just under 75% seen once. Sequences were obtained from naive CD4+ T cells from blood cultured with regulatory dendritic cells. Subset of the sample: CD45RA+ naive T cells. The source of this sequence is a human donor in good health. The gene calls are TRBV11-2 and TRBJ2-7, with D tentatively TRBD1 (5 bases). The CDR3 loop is CASSLQGYEQYF. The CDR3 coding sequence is TGTGCCAGCAGCTTACAGGGTTACGAGCAGTACTTC.